Listed here are 32 T cell receptor beta chains from one sample, sequenced in a study of blood T cell repertoires in COVID-19 (dated by TCRdb to between 2020 and 2021). The library was made by the immunoSEQ multiplex PCR assay. TCRdb took over this immuneACCESS table, retaining in-frame rearrangements with V and J assigned. Such tables are incomplete; in checked studies, under half of the missing clones stem from an unresolved V gene, and the remainder is unexplained. The sample table shows 250,000 to 350,000 clones, and around 90% are seen once. Together, the top ten hold 2% to 2.5% of the sample. The sample was peripheral blood. The origin of the receptors is a woman aged 45-65 years who had recovered from COVID-19.

The V call is TRBV12-2, the J call TRBJ2-7; the table calls TRBD1, which could not be checked here. TRBV12-2 is listed as a pseudogene. This CDR3 contains 15 residues. This CDR3 is CASRTPGFVTYEQYF. In DNA, the CDR3 is TGTGCAAGTCGCACACCAGGATTCGTTACCTACGAGCAGTACTTC.

The chain has TRBV3-1 (or the pseudogene TRBV3-2) and TRBJ1-1, with 9 bases matching TRBD1. Germline assignment: CDR1 LGHDT and CDR2 YNNKEL (reference sequence). The CDR3 contains 16 residues. V lost 4 bases and J lost 4; bases outside the gene matches: 10. The DNA for the CDR3 is TGTGCCAGCAGCCTTCATCCGGGACAGGGCGCCACTGAAGCTTTCTTT. It codes for CASSLHPGQGATEAFF.

V is TRBV28 and J is TRBJ2-7, with a possible D match to TRBD1 (6 bases). Trimming removed 3 bases from V and 3 bases from J, with 12 bases in between. There are 14 residues in the CDR3. CDR1 is MDHEN, CDR2 SYDVKM, per germline. DNA for the CDR3: TGTGCCAGCAGTTTCCCGGACAGTGTCTACGAGCAGTACTTC. Translated, it gives CASSFPDSVYEQYF.

V gene TRBV4-2 combines with J gene TRBJ1-1, with D perhaps TRBD1 (5 bases). Germline assignment: CDR1 LGHNA and CDR2 YNFKEQ. CDR3 length: 16 amino acids. V shed 2 bases and J shed 3 bases, with 16 bases lying between them. CDR3 bases: TGTGCCAGCAGCCAAACCGCGGGGCGGGGCGACACTGAAGCTTTCTTT. This translates into CASSQTAGRGDTEAFF.

The chain recombines TRBV30 with TRBJ2-7, with 10 bases identical to TRBD1. The CDR3 sequence is 20 residues long. The germline gives CDR1 GTSNPN, CDR2 SVGIG (reference sequence). J was trimmed by 4 bases and V by 1 base; bases with no gene match: 22. CDR3 coding DNA: TGTGCCTGGAGTGGCTTTCGACAGGGGGCGGATATGCAAGGCCCTTACGAGCAGTACTTC. It is translated as CAWSGFRQGADMQGPYEQYF.

This clone was counted a single time. The J gene is TRBJ2-7, the V gene TRBV13; TRBD2 agrees at 9 bases. Germline CDR1 and CDR2: PRHDT and FYEKMQ (reference sequence). The CDR3 runs 14 residues. V shed 3 bases and J 5 bases; nucleotides not matched to a gene: 5. CDR3 nucleotide sequence: TGTGCCAGCAGCTTGGAGCGGGGGGACCACGAGCAGTACTTC. This codes for CASSLERGDHEQYF.

This clone was seen a single time. For the CDR3, the DNA is TGTGCCAGCAGCCCGCCGACTATAGACACCCAGTACTTC. It translates to CASSPPTIDTQYF. The chain joins TRBV3-1 (or the pseudogene TRBV3-2) to TRBJ2-5, with a tentative D call TRBD2 (5 bases). Trimming pared 4 bases from V and 8 bases from J, leaving 14 bases between. The V gene's germline CDR1 is LGHDT and CDR2 YNNKEL (reference sequence). The CDR3 covers 13 residues.

The table lists this clone with a count of one. The V gene is TRBV15, the J gene TRBJ2-1; D is perhaps TRBD1 (6 bases). The V and J ends lost 0 bases and 4 bases respectively, with 13 bases between them. The CDR3 loop spans 16 amino acids. Germline V gives CDR1 LNHNV, CDR2 YYDKDF (reference sequence). CDR3 nucleotides: TGTGCCACCAGCAGAGAACGTAACAGGGAATACAATGAGCAGTTCTTC. It specifies CATSRERNREYNEQFF.

This clone occurred once. Other DNA variants within this sample encode the same CDR3. The rearrangement links TRBV3-1 (or the pseudogene TRBV3-2) to TRBJ2-3; TRBD2 matches at 7 bases. The CDR3 has 15 residues. Germline values: CDR1 LGHDT, CDR2 YNNKEL (reference sequence). V was pared by 1 base and J by 1 base, with 2 bases of the junction left unmatched. The CDR3 coding sequence is TGTGCCAGCAGCCAAGGGCTAGCGGGCACAGATACGCAGTATTTT. Amino acids: CASSQGLAGTDTQYF.

The rearrangement uses TRBV5-4 and TRBJ1-1; D is possibly TRBD1 (5 bases). Trimming cost V 0 bases and J 4 bases, with 16 bases left between them. CDR1 is SGHNT and CDR2 is YYREEE in the germline V gene (reference sequence). The CDR3 covers 16 residues. In DNA, the CDR3 is TGTGCCAGCAGCTTGGTCTCAAGGGGCTTGGGCACTGAAGCTTTCTTT. It is translated as CASSLVSRGLGTEAFF.

The chain links TRBV6-2 or TRBV6-3 to TRBJ2-4; D not resolved. The CDR3 contains 16 residues. V was clipped by 6 bases and J by 4 bases, with 19 bases between them. In germline, CDR1 is MNHEY, CDR2 SVGEGT. The CDR3 spells CASSSSWLQHKNIQYF. DNA for the CDR3: TGTGCCAGCAGCTCCTCTTGGTTACAGCATAAAAACATTCAGTACTTC.

The gene calls are TRBV20-1 and TRBJ1-1, with TRBD1 as a possible D gene (5 bases). Germline lookup yields CDR1 DFQATT and CDR2 SNEGSKA (reference sequence). CDR3 length equals 10 residues. CDR3 in amino acids: CRGGRTEAFF. As DNA, the CDR3 is TGCAGGGGGGGAAGAACTGAAGCTTTCTTT.

This clone was seen only a few times. The chain combines TRBV5-8 with TRBJ1-2; D is undetermined. Germline V gives CDR1 SGHTS, CDR2 YDEGEE. Trimming removed 4 bases from V and 8 bases from J, with 9 bases in between. This CDR3 is built from 11 residues. In nucleotides, the CDR3 is TGTGCCAGCAGCCTTTGGAGGGGCTACACCTTC. It encodes CASSLWRGYTF.

This clone occurred once. The gene calls are TRBV7-8 and TRBJ2-3; tentative D call: TRBD2 (7 bases). Trimming left V 3 bases short and J 4 bases short, with 17 bases between. The germline CDR1 and CDR2 sequences are SGHVS and FQNEAQ. The CDR3 covers 16 residues. This CDR3 reads CASSFGAGAVADTQYF. CDR3 in DNA: TGTGCCAGCAGCTTTGGGGCGGGGGCTGTCGCAGATACGCAGTATTTT.

The rearrangement joins TRBV29-1 to TRBJ1-1, with D tentatively TRBD1 (5 bases). Germline V gives CDR1 SQVTM, CDR2 ANQGSEA. The CDR3 contains 14 residues. Trimming removed 3 bases from V and 4 bases from J, with 15 bases in between. In nucleotides, the CDR3 is TGCAGCGTTGATGGGGCAGGGAAGGGCACTGAAGCTTTCTTT. Translating gives CSVDGAGKGTEAFF.

The J gene is TRBJ1-1, the V gene TRBV19; 9 bases agree with TRBD1. Trimming removed 7 bases from V and 3 bases from J; junction bases left unmatched: 3. Germline V gene sequence: CDR1 LNHDA, CDR2 SQIVND (reference sequence). The CDR3 has 13 residues. The CDR3 sequence: CASKWTGDTEAFF. CDR3 nucleotide sequence: TGTGCCAGTAAATGGACAGGGGACACTGAAGCTTTCTTT. The full variable domain, with the rest looked up from reference TRBV19 and TRBJ1-1, is DGGITQSPKYLFRKEGQNVTLSCEQNLNHDAMYWYRQDPGQGLRLIYYSQIVNDFQKGDIAEGYSVSREKKESFPLTVTSAQKNPTAFYLCASKWTGDTEAFFGQGTRLTVV.

This chain joins TRBV4-1 and TRBJ1-1, with a tentative D call TRBD1 (6 bases). With 7 bases removed from V and 0 bases from J, the gap between germline ends came to 18 bases. Germline lookup yields CDR1 MGHRA and CDR2 YSYEKL. The CDR3 is 16 amino acids. The CDR3 DNA reads as TGCGCCAGCACACCGATTCGGACAGCCTTGAACACTGAAGCTTTCTTT. Protein product: CASTPIRTALNTEAFF.

The chain recombines TRBV28 with TRBJ1-6; TRBD1 aligns across 9 bases. V lost 7 bases, J lost 8 bases, and 6 bases stayed unmatched. CDR3 length: 14 residues. In germline, CDR1 is MDHEN, CDR2 SYDVKM. CDR3 nucleotides: TGTGCCAGCAAAAGGGACAGGGCATATTCACCCCTCCACTTT. Its translation: CASKRDRAYSPLHF.

This clone was found a few times. The chain has TRBV27 and TRBJ1-1, with D maybe TRBD1 (5 bases). Germline V gene sequence: CDR1 MNHEY, CDR2 SMNVEV (reference sequence). V was pared by 5 bases and J by 1 base, with 11 bases between. CDR3 length: 14 residues. The CDR3 DNA follows: TGTGCCAGCAGTCCGCTCGGGGGGAACACTGAAGCTTTCTTT. Encoded protein: CASSPLGGNTEAFF.

The chain has TRBV28 and TRBJ2-7; the D gene is possibly TRBD1 (6 bases). V gave up 1 base and J gave up 6 bases, with 13 bases separating them. This CDR3 region has 14 residues. Germline assignment: CDR1 MDHEN and CDR2 SYDVKM. The CDR3 coding sequence is TGTGCCAGCAGTTTATCACAGGGCCTCATCGAGCAGTACTTC. Protein sequence: CASSLSQGLIEQYF.

DNA for the CDR3: TGTGCCAGCAGCTTCCCTAAGGACAGGGGGCGTGTTAGGAACACTGAAGCTTTCTTT. It yields the protein CASSFPKDRGRVRNTEAFF. V is TRBV11-2 and J is TRBJ1-1; TRBD1 agrees at 11 bases. Germline assignment: CDR1 SGHAT and CDR2 FQNNGV. The CDR3 spans 19 residues. Trimming removed 3 bases from V and 1 base from J; junction bases left unmatched: 13.

This chain uses TRBV4-1 with TRBJ2-5; 8 bases are shared with TRBD1. CDR3 length: 16 amino acids. In germline, CDR1 is MGHRA, CDR2 YSYEKL. The trim removed 0 bases at V and 7 bases at J, leaving 10 bases unmatched. Here the CDR3 reads CASSQDGQGGRRTQYF. CDR3 in DNA: TGCGCCAGCAGCCAAGATGGACAGGGTGGTCGGCGGACCCAGTACTTC.

V usage is TRBV7-2 and J usage is TRBJ2-7, with D perhaps TRBD2 (5 bases). The CDR3 is 16 residues long. Germline CDR1 and CDR2: SGHTA and FQGNSA. V lost 0 bases and J 2 bases, leaving 14 bases between the germline ends. This CDR3 is CASSLARGRKAYEQYF. DNA of the CDR3: TGTGCCAGCAGCTTAGCTCGAGGGCGGAAAGCCTACGAGCAGTACTTC. Filled out from reference TRBV7-2 and TRBJ2-7, the complete variable domain reads GAGVSQSPSNKVTEKGKDVELRCDPISGHTALYWYRQSLGQGLEFLIYFQGNSAPDKSGLPSDRFSAERTGGSVSTLTIQRTQQEDSAVYLCASSLARGRKAYEQYFGPGTRLTVT.

The chain is built from TRBV5-6 and TRBJ2-7, with a tentative D call TRBD1 (5 bases). The CDR3 is 13 residues long. Germline V gene sequence: CDR1 SGHDT, CDR2 YYEEEE. With 1 base removed from V and 2 bases from J, the gap between germline ends came to 7 bases. CDR3 DNA: TGTGCCAGCAGCTTGTCAGGGACCTACGAGCAGTACTTC. The encoded protein is CASSLSGTYEQYF. The variable domain in full, completed from reference TRBV5-6 and TRBJ2-7, reads DAGVTQSPTHLIKTRGQQVTLRCSPKSGHDTVSWYQQALGQGPQFIFQYYEEEERQRGNFPDRFSGHQFPNYSSELNVNALLLGDSALYLCASSLSGTYEQYFGPGTRLTVT.

This chain links TRBV5-4 with TRBJ2-4, with 7 bases lining up with TRBD1. This CDR3 has 16 residues. The germline V gene has CDR1 SGHNT and CDR2 YYREEE (reference sequence). V gave up 0 bases and J gave up 0 bases; unmatched junction bases: 3. The CDR3 protein is CASSLGGTAAKNIQYF. The CDR3 DNA sequence: TGTGCCAGCAGCTTGGGGGGGACAGCAGCCAAAAACATTCAGTACTTC.

The chain links TRBV5-8 to TRBJ1-5; D gene ambiguous. CDR1 and CDR2 from the germline V gene are SGHTS and YDEGEE. This CDR3 is 15 amino acids long. V gave up 1 base and J gave up 2 bases, with 10 bases separating them. The CDR3 region has the DNA TGTGCCAGCAGCTTGATCCACATACGCAATCAGCCCCAGCATTTT. This codes for CASSLIHIRNQPQHF.

The CDR3 DNA follows: TGTGCCAGCAGTTACAGCGGGGGCTACGGCTACACCTTC. Translation: CASSYSGGYGYTF. The chain links TRBV6-5 to TRBJ1-2; maybe TRBD1 (6 bases). Trimming took off 2 bases at V and 8 bases at J, with 12 bases between the two ends. The CDR3 loop spans 13 amino acids. Looked up from germline, CDR1 is MNHEY and CDR2 is SVGAGI.

This clone has a handful of counts. This rearrangement joins TRBV9 to TRBJ1-3; D remains unclear. The CDR3 has 17 residues. Trimming left V 0 bases short and J 0 bases short, with 13 bases between. The V gene's germline CDR1 is SGDLS and CDR2 YYNGEE. CDR3 in DNA: TGTGCCAGCAGCGTAGTTTCGGGAGGCTCCTCTGGAAACACCATATATTTT. The encoded protein is CASSVVSGGSSGNTIYF.

For this clone: This sample includes further DNA sequences coding for the same CDR3. The chain employs TRBV30 and TRBJ1-1, with unresolved D. In germline, CDR1 is GTSNPN, CDR2 SVGIG (reference sequence). Trimming stripped 0 bases from V and 4 bases from J, with 6 bases between. The CDR3 totals 12 residues. This chain's CDR3 is CAWSVRGTEAFF. DNA of the CDR3: TGTGCCTGGAGTGTACGGGGCACTGAAGCTTTCTTT.

The chain links TRBV5-1 to TRBJ1-1, with a possible D match to TRBD1 (5 bases). The CDR3 length is 13 residues. V was shortened by 0 bases and J by 10 bases, with 13 bases between the two germline ends. Per germline, CDR1 SGHRS and CDR2 YFSETQ. The CDR3 sequence is CASSLEDPGGAFF. The CDR3 DNA reads as TGCGCCAGCAGCTTGGAGGACCCCGGGGGAGCTTTCTTT.

The table lists this clone with a few counts. The V call is TRBV9, the J call TRBJ1-1; D perhaps matches TRBD1 (6 bases). Germline V gene data show CDR1 as SGDLS and CDR2 as YYNGEE. CDR3 size: 15 residues. V shed 0 bases and J shed 3 bases, with 12 bases lying between them. CDR3 region: CASSVDPRQDTEAFF. The CDR3 bases are TGTGCCAGCAGCGTAGACCCTCGACAGGACACTGAAGCTTTCTTT. The full variable domain, completed using reference TRBV9 and TRBJ1-1, is DSGVTQTPKHLITATGQRVTLRCSPRSGDLSVYWYQQSLDQGLQFLIQYYNGEERAKGNILERFSAQQFPDLHSELNLSSLELGDSALYFCASSVDPRQDTEAFFGQGTRLTVV.

The CDR3, as DNA: TGTGCCAGCAGCTTGGGCCCCACAGGGGCAACTAATGAAAAACTGTTTTTT. Translated, it gives CASSLGPTGATNEKLFF. V usage is TRBV5-4 and J usage is TRBJ1-4; 7 bases are a match to TRBD1. J was trimmed by 0 bases and V by 0 bases; bases with no gene match: 5. There are 17 residues in the CDR3. CDR1 is SGHNT and CDR2 is YYREEE in the germline V gene (reference sequence).